The clone carrying this T cell receptor (beta chain) showed up just once. The antigen is unknown. It may be a read error: a sequence one base away is much more abundant. This sample was taken from a study of T cell repertoires in cytomegalovirus infection. Study outcomes and limitations: The study identified carriers of CMV plus the relevant HLA from cumulative public TCR beta family frequency.

In TCRdb, the reads were re-called with MiXCR into one record per CDR3 protein. The sample has under 250,000 distinct CDR3 sequences; around 6.4% are singletons. The CDR3 is 14 residues long. The germline V gene encodes CDR1 DFQATT and CDR2 SNEGSKA (reference sequence). The TCR originated in a human donor in good health (CMV status not recorded). Some clones in this sample may be carry-over from other donors' samples. The chain combines TRBV20-1 with TRBJ2-3; either TRBD1 or TRBD2 may fit D (5 bases each). Input material: PBMCs. This chain's CDR3 is CSAPRDPSTDTQCF. The CDR3, as DNA: TGCAGTGCCCCCCGGGACCCGTCCACAGATACGCAGTGTTTT.